The present TCR beta chain was sequenced within a study of identical twins. Deletions cut 1 base from V and 1 base from J, with 7 bases between. This CDR3 contains 13 residues. Germline lookup yields CDR1 DFQATT and CDR2 SNEGSKA (reference sequence). Each CDR3 protein gets one entry after TCRdb re-called the 5' RACE reads with MiXCR. Of some 1,700,000 distinct CDR3 sequences listed, around 29% are singletons. This clonotype has more than one count but fewer than ten. The V gene is TRBV20-1, the J gene TRBJ1-2, with unresolved D. The specimen was cord blood. This receptor was taken from a newborn girl in good health. The CDR3 sequence is CSARGMINYGYTF. CDR3 nucleotide sequence: TGCAGTGCTAGAGGGATGATTAACTATGGCTACACCTTC.